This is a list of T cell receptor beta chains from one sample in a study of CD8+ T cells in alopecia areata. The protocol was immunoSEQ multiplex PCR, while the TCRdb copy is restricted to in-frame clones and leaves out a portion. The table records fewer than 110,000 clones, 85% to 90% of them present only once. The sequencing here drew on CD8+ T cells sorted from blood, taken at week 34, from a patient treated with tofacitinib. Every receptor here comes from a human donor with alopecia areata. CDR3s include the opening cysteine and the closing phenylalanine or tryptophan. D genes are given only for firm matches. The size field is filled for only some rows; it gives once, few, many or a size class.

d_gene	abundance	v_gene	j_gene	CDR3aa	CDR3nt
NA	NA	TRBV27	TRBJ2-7	CASSLSNPPTEQYF	TGTGCCAGCAGTTTGTCCAACCCCCCGACAGAGCAGTACTTC
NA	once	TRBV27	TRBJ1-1	CASSLVAPGAYTEAFF	TGTGCCAGCAGTTTAGTCGCCCCGGGGGCTTATACTGAAGCTTTCTTT
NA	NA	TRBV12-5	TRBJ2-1	CASGLGGNNEQFF	TGTGCTAGTGGTTTAGGGGGTAACAATGAGCAGTTCTTC
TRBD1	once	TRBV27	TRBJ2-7	CASSLSWTGQGSYEQYF	TGTGCCAGCAGTTTATCCTGGACAGGCCAAGGCTCCTACGAGCAGTACTTC
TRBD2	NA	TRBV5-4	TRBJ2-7	CASSAGLEAYEQYF	TGTGCCAGCAGCGCGGGACTAGAAGCCTACGAGCAGTACTTC
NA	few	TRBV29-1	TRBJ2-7	CSGTGRSLDEQYF	TGCAGCGGTACGGGACGGAGCCTAGACGAGCAGTACTTC
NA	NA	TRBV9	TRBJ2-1	CASSVGLGTQLYNEQFF	TGTGCCAGCAGCGTAGGGTTGGGGACCCAGCTATACAATGAGCAGTTCTTC
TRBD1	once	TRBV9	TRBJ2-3	CASSVGDSSTDTQYF	TGTGCCAGCAGCGTCGGGGACAGCAGCACAGATACGCAGTATTTT
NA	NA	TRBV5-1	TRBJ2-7	CASSLALTYEQYF	TGCGCCAGCAGCTTGGCCTTGACCTACGAGCAGTACTTC
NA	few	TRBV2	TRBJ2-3	CAHLGATSTDTQYF	TGTGCCCACCTAGGGGCCACTAGCACAGATACGCAGTATTTT
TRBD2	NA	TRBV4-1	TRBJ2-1	CASSQLAGANEQFF	TGCGCCAGCAGCCAGCTAGCGGGAGCCAATGAGCAGTTCTTC
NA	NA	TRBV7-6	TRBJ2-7	CASSFSEGSYEQYF	TGTGCCAGCAGCTTTTCGGAGGGTAGCTACGAGCAGTACTTC
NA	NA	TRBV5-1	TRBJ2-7	CASRGPGGAVWEQYF	TGCGCCAGTCGTGGCCCTGGGGGGGCCGTGTGGGAGCAGTACTTC
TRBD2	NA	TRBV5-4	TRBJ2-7	CASSPGGLAGASYEQYF	TGTGCCAGCAGCCCGGGAGGACTAGCGGGAGCGTCCTACGAGCAGTACTTC
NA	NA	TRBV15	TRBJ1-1	CATSVRNTEAFF	TGTGCCACCTCGGTGAGGAACACTGAAGCTTTCTTT
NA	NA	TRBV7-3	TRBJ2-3	CASSQTGANTDTQYF	TGTGCCAGCAGCCAAACGGGCGCTAACACAGATACGCAGTATTTT
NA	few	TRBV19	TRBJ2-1	CASTPPSGVSYNEQFF	TGTGCCAGTACCCCACCTAGTGGGGTCTCCTACAATGAGCAGTTCTTC
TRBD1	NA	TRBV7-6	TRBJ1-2	CASSSSTGDYGYTF	TGTGCCAGCAGCTCCTCGACAGGGGACTATGGCTACACCTTC
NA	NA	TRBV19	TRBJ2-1	CASTTLYNEQFF	TGTGCCAGTACGACACTCTACAATGAGCAGTTCTTC
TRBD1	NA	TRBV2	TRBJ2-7	CAILTGSSYEQYF	TGTGCCATCCTGACAGGGAGCTCCTACGAGCAGTACTTC
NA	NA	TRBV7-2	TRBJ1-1	CASSPGTFTEAFF	TGTGCCAGCAGCCCGGGGACGTTTACTGAAGCTTTCTTT
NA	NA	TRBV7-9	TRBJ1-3	CASSLRGFRALSGNTIYF	TGTGCCAGCAGCTTAAGAGGGTTCCGGGCCCTCTCTGGAAACACCATATATTTT
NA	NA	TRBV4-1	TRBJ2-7	CASSQDGSSYEQYF	TGCGCCAGCAGCCAAGATGGGAGCTCCTACGAGCAGTACTTC
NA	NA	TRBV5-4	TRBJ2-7	CASSPTQATYEQYF	TGTGCCAGCAGCCCCACACAGGCCACCTACGAGCAGTACTTC
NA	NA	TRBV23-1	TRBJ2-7	CASSQSLSGKVAYEQYF	TGCGCCAGCAGTCAATCGTTGTCCGGGAAGGTTGCCTACGAGCAGTACTTC
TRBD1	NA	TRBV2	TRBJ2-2	CASRRLQGHTGELFF	TGTGCCAGCAGGAGGTTACAGGGGCACACCGGGGAGCTGTTTTTT
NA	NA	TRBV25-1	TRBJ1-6	CASSDLGSSYNSPLHF	TGTGCCAGCAGTGATTTGGGCAGCTCCTATAATTCACCCCTCCACTTT
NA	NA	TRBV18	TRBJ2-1	CASSLKPRGSYNEQFF	TGTGCCAGCTCACTAAAGCCCAGGGGCTCCTACAATGAGCAGTTCTTC
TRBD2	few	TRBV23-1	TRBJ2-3	CASSLRKAGGVRTDTQYF	TGCGCCAGCAGTCTCAGGAAGGCGGGAGGCGTCCGCACAGATACGCAGTATTTT
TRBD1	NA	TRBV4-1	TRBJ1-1	CASSDTGVRSAFF	TGCGCCAGCAGCGACACAGGGGTTCGGTCGGCTTTCTTT
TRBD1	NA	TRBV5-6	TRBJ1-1	CASRQGYTEAFF	TGTGCCAGCAGACAGGGGTACACTGAAGCTTTCTTT
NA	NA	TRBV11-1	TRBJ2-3	CASSLFKGSDTQYF	TGTGCCAGCAGCTTATTTAAGGGTTCAGATACGCAGTATTTT
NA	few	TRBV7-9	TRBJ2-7	CASSLGSYEQYF	TGTGCCAGCAGCTTAGGTAGCTACGAGCAGTACTTC
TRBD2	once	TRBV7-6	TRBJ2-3	CASSQSGRSTDTQYF	TGTGCCAGCAGCCAGAGCGGGAGAAGCACAGATACGCAGTATTTT
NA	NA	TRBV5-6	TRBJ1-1	CASSLALRGMNTEAFF	TGTGCCAGCAGCTTGGCTCTGAGGGGCATGAACACTGAAGCTTTCTTT
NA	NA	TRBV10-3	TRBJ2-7	CAISYENYEQYF	TGTGCCATCAGTTATGAAAACTACGAGCAGTACTTC
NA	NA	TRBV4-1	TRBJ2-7	CASSQTTVPSSYEQYF	TGCGCCAGCAGCCAGACGACAGTGCCGAGCTCCTACGAGCAGTACTTC
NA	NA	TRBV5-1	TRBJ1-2	CASSPLETGNYGYTF	TGCGCCAGCAGCCCCCTTGAGACAGGAAACTATGGCTACACCTTC
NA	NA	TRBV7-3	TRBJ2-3	CASSLTDGGDTQYF	TGTGCCAGCAGCTTAACGGACGGAGGAGATACGCAGTATTTT
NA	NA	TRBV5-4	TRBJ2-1	CASGNNEQFF	TGTGCCAGCGGGAACAATGAGCAGTTCTTC
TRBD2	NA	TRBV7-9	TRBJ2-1	CASTIAGEVNEQFF	TGTGCCAGCACCATAGCGGGAGAGGTCAATGAGCAGTTCTTC
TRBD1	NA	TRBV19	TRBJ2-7	CASSIVPGQGAYEQYF	TGTGCCAGTAGTATAGTGCCGGGACAGGGAGCCTACGAGCAGTACTTC
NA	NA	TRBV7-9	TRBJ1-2	CASSLARAGPGGYTF	TGTGCCAGCAGCTTAGCTCGGGCCGGCCCGGGTGGCTACACCTTC
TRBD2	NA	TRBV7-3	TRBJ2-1	CASSLSASGDKFF	TGTGCCAGCAGCTTATCTGCTAGCGGGGACAAGTTCTTC
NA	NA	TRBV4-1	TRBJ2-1	CASSQEGEMEQFF	TGCGCCAGCAGCCAAGAGGGAGAGATGGAGCAGTTCTTC
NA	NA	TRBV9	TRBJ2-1	CASSVGVATWDEQFF	TGTGCCAGCAGCGTAGGAGTAGCCACTTGGGATGAGCAGTTCTTC
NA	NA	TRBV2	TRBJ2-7	CASSGGREQYF	TGTGCCAGCAGTGGTGGCCGCGAGCAGTACTTC
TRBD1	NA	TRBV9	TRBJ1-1	CASGSSSSGGNTEAFF	TGTGCCAGCGGTTCTTCTTCTTCAGGGGGCAACACTGAAGCTTTCTTT
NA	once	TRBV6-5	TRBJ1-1	CASRRDGMNTEAFF	TGTGCCAGCAGGCGGGACGGCATGAACACTGAAGCTTTCTTT
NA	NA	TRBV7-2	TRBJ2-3	CASSLAYVADTQYF	TGTGCCAGCAGCTTAGCGTATGTCGCAGATACGCAGTATTTT
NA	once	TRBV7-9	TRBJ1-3	CASSFSKGSSGNTIYF	TGTGCCAGCAGCTTCTCGAAGGGCAGCTCTGGAAACACCATATATTTT
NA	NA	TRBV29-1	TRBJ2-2	CSVEGGGELFF	TGCAGCGTTGAGGGCGGGGGGGAGCTGTTTTTT
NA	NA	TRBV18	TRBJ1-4	CASSRRGVNEKLFF	TGTGCCAGCTCCCGGAGGGGGGTAAATGAAAAACTGTTTTTT